The entry that follows covers one T cell receptor (beta chain) sequence. What it binds is not known. A second PCR of roughly 7 to 11 cycles used a sample-barcoded 5' primer and a J-beta primer mix. Via MiXCR, TCRdb re-called the 5' RACE reads, giving one row per CDR3 protein. The sample shows around 1.5 million distinct CDR3 sequences, around 59% of them seen only once. The data are from a study of blood T cells in healthy people across ages. Study context: Template switching recovered approximately one barcoded beta molecule for every two T cells.

Study-wide findings and caveats: A roughly linear age-dependent decrease characterized TCR beta diversity per million T cells.

This receptor was obtained from a man between 18 and 35 years old in good health. Sequenced sample: blood.

DNA for the CDR3: TGTGCCTGGAGTGGAAACCGCTACACCTTC. Residues: CAWSGNRYTF. This chain connects TRBV30 to TRBJ1-2; D unclear. The germline V gene encodes CDR1 GTSNPN and CDR2 SVGIG (reference sequence). V gave up 1 base and J gave up 9 bases, with 6 bases separating them. This CDR3 is built from 10 residues.